This TCR beta chain was identified during a study of T cells after posttransplantation cyclophosphamide (dated by TCRdb to 2016 to 2017). As for the study more broadly: Using TRB sequencing, the study followed how the T cell repertoire reconstituted after myeloablative bone marrow transplantation in which posttransplantation cyclophosphamide served as GVHD prophylaxis. Blood from all 35 or so PTCy patients who had 1-year posttransplant specimens underwent TRB sequencing. Up to 3 additional blood samples from 2 to 5.2 years after transplant were also TRB-sequenced in 3 patients, as was pretransplant blood from a handful of patients. Samples from a few dozen PTCy-treated patients, along with samples from around 16 of their related bone marrow donors, underwent antigen receptor sequencing. Because TRA and TRB clonality correlated tightly in 9 samples, later TCR analyses were limited to TRB. Public TRB sequences were checked against a database of over 3,500 sequences associated with responses to pathogens, tumor antigens, self-antigens and alloantigens. The study at large found these results: The TRB repertoires of T cells infiltrating skin or the GI tract showed only limited overlap with the TRB repertoires found in blood. Across about 49 patients, TRB clonality was highly associated with recipient CMV seropositivity and CMV reactivation, and PTCy diversity was similar to diversity in CNI/methotrexate controls. Donor-recipient similarity was low at 1-2 months but increased during the first year, and donor CD8+ memory clones often dominated later blood repertoires.

This clone was observed many times. Which antigen it targets is not known. Base quality data are lacking; no much larger clone is found one base away. In the paper's terms, the treatment or condition label means: high-dose cyclophosphamide on days +3 and +4 as single-agent GVHD prophylaxis. Busulfan and fludarabine conditioning, a related or unrelated marrow graft, and cyclophosphamide on days +3 and +4 were given to PTCy patients. The PTCy-treated patients were drawn from a prospective, multi-institutional clinical trial. Mononuclear cells from peripheral blood and bone marrow were separated by Ficoll-Hypaque density centrifugation and then cryopreserved. Trimming takes 4 bases off V and 4 bases off J; junction bases not matched to a gene: 4. The CDR3, cysteine through phenylalanine, is 13 amino acids long. Of the read, only the CDR3 DNA is kept; its 39 bases are in frame from base 1. In the germline V gene, CDR1 corresponds to SGDLS and CDR2 to YYNGEE.

Genomic DNA was used for TRB sequencing, which was performed with the immunoSEQ assay at survey resolution or with the hsTCRB kit. Under the source paper's analysis protocol: The immunoSEQ software handled initial read processing, and the LymphoSeq R package was used for repertoire analyses. Clonality was computed as 1 minus normalized Shannon entropy; Gini coefficient was also calculated for each TRB dataset. Phenotypes of unsorted samples were inferred by mapping TRB sequences from sorted subsets of the recipient or donor onto unsorted samples of the same recipient. TCRdb stores this immuneACCESS table with in-frame sequences only. Part of the clones is absent; in the studies checked, under half of the shortfall reflects unresolved V genes, and no reason is known for the rest. That table gives V, J and clone size, and the DNA gave D and trimming. This sample holds 24,000 or so clones in total, without any singletons. Less than 2% of the sample is in the top ten clones.

The material sequenced was PBMCs, taken after allogeneic stem cell transplant with posttransplant cyclophosphamide. This receptor chain uses TRBV9 and TRBJ2-5; 7 nucleotides in the junction match TRBD1. This sequence was found in a young adult male patient who received an allogeneic stem cell transplant from a related donor, was CMV-positive, and had no GVHD. Some T cells may originate with the graft donor following a transplant. The nucleotide sequence is TGTGCCAGCAGCCCAGACAGGGTAGAGACCCAGTACTTC. It is translated as CASSPDRVETQYF.